One sample yielded the 19 T cell receptor beta chains listed below, sequenced in a study of shared clonotypes between healthy human individuals. TCRdb's copy holds only in-frame clones and misses some; the assay was immunoSEQ multiplex PCR. The sample consists of about 490,000 clones, roughly four fifths of them appearing once. Sequencing was done on a sample of PBMCs. These receptors were obtained from a woman aged 40-49 years in good health. Some clones in this sample may be carry-over from other donors' samples.

This clone was seen more than once but under ten times. The chain is built from TRBV4-1 and TRBJ1-5, with unresolved D. The CDR3 runs 15 residues. Germline loops: CDR1 MGHRA, CDR2 YSYEKL. V was cut by 4 bases and J by 5 bases, with 15 bases left in between. The CDR3 nucleotides are TGCGCCAGCAGCCCAACGGGTGACAATTATCAGCCCCAGCATTTT. Translated: CASSPTGDNYQPQHF.

The rearrangement joins TRBV5-6 to TRBJ1-1, with 9 bases that match TRBD1. With 0 bases clipped from V and 3 bases from J, the junction kept 6 bases outside the gene matches. Germline-derived CDR1 and CDR2 are SGHDT and YYEEEE. This CDR3 region has 16 residues. The CDR3: CASSLGTGVEDTEAFF. CDR3 nucleotide sequence: TGTGCCAGCAGCTTGGGGACAGGGGTTGAGGACACTGAAGCTTTCTTT.

This chain uses TRBV7-9 with TRBJ2-7, with D possibly being TRBD1 (5 bases). The CDR3 sequence is 14 residues long. From germline, CDR1 is SEHNR and CDR2 FQNEAQ (reference sequence). V dropped 3 bases and J dropped 0 bases, with 9 bases sitting between them. The CDR3 sequence is CASSFRQNSYEQYF. As DNA, the CDR3 is TGTGCCAGCAGCTTCAGACAGAACTCCTACGAGCAGTACTTC.

On this clone itself: Other DNA sequences in this specimen translate into the identical CDR3. The chain joins TRBV30 to TRBJ2-7; weak D call: TRBD1 (5 bases). Trimming removed 2 bases from V and 3 bases from J, with 11 bases in between. The CDR3 has 13 residues. The germline V gene has CDR1 GTSNPN and CDR2 SVGIG (reference sequence). The CDR3 spells CAWSLDMSYEQYF. The DNA of the CDR3 is TGTGCCTGGAGTCTGGACATGAGCTACGAGCAGTACTTC. Using reference TRBV30 and TRBJ2-7 for the parts outside the CDR3, the full variable domain is SQTIHQWPATLVQPVGSPLSLECTVEGTSNPNLYWYRQAAGRGLQLLFYSVGIGQISSEVPQNLSASRPQDRQFILSSKKLLLSDSGFYLCAWSLDMSYEQYFGPGTRLTVT.

V and J are TRBV11-2 and TRBJ2-5; no clear D gene. V lost 0 bases, J lost 4 bases, and 12 bases lay in between. Germline assignment: CDR1 SGHAT and CDR2 FQNNGV. CDR3 length: 15 residues. This chain's CDR3 is CASSLDHGRAETQYF. CDR3 coding DNA: TGTGCCAGCAGCTTAGATCATGGCCGGGCAGAGACCCAGTACTTC.

CDR3 nucleotides: TGTGCCAGCAGTCCTAGGACAGATGGAAACACCATATATTTT. Protein sequence: CASSPRTDGNTIYF. This sequence joins TRBV6-1 and TRBJ1-3, with D possibly being TRBD1 (6 bases). V was pared by 5 bases and J by 3 bases, with 11 bases between. Germline CDR1 reads MNHNS; CDR2 reads SASEGT. The CDR3 has 14 amino acids.

The chain is built from TRBV5-1 and TRBJ1-1; a weak D match, TRBD1 (5 bases). Germline values: CDR1 SGHRS, CDR2 YFSETQ. Trimming took off 0 bases at V and 1 base at J, with 13 bases between the two ends. This CDR3 comprises 16 residues. CDR3 residues: CASSLGQIQRNTEAFF. For the CDR3, the DNA is TGCGCCAGCAGCTTGGGACAGATCCAACGGAACACTGAAGCTTTCTTT.

The chain employs TRBV18 and TRBJ2-6; tentatively, D is TRBD1 or TRBD2 (5 bases each). The germline CDR1 and CDR2 sequences are KGHSH and LQKENI. Trimming left V 3 bases short and J 0 bases short, with 9 bases between. This CDR3 has 16 amino acids. CDR3 bases: TGTGCCAGCTCACCGTACGGGGCCTCTGGGGCCAACGTCCTGACTTTC. It is translated as CASSPYGASGANVLTF. The whole variable domain, remainder taken from reference TRBV18 and TRBJ2-6, is NAGVMQNPRHLVRRRGQEARLRCSPMKGHSHVYWYRQLPEEGLKFMVYLQKENIIDESGMPKERFSAEFPKEGPSILRIQQVVRGDSAAYFCASSPYGASGANVLTFGAGSRLTVL.

The genes are TRBV27 and TRBJ2-7; 11 bases fit TRBD2. The J segment lost 3 bases and the V segment lost 4 bases, leaving 14 bases of the junction unmatched. The germline V gene encodes CDR1 MNHEY and CDR2 SMNVEV (reference sequence). The CDR3 totals 18 residues. This CDR3 is CASSWIDGTSGNYYEQYF. CDR3 bases: TGTGCCAGCAGTTGGATAGATGGGACTAGCGGTAATTACTACGAGCAGTACTTC.

V usage is TRBV7-2 and J usage is TRBJ1-2; D remains ambiguous. The CDR3 is made up of 12 amino acids. The ends were cut back, 5 bases at V and 8 bases at J, with 12 bases in the middle. Germline V gives CDR1 SGHTA, CDR2 FQGNSA. CDR3 DNA: TGTGCCAGCAGCCCCTCTCGCAGCGGCTACACCTTC. Translated: CASSPSRSGYTF. The variable domain in full, completed from reference TRBV7-2 and TRBJ1-2, reads GAGVSQSPSNKVTEKGKDVELRCDPISGHTALYWYRQSLGQGLEFLIYFQGNSAPDKSGLPSDRFSAERTGGSVSTLTIQRTQQEDSAVYLCASSPSRSGYTFGSGTRLTVV.

The chain couples TRBV7-3 to TRBJ2-7; 7 nucleotides align to TRBD2. This CDR3 has 14 residues. The germline V gene encodes CDR1 SGHTA and CDR2 FQGTGA. The J segment lost 6 bases and the V segment lost 4 bases, leaving 9 bases of the junction unmatched. The CDR3 loop is CASSSSGGNSEQYF. The CDR3, as DNA: TGTGCCAGCAGCTCGTCGGGAGGCAACTCCGAGCAGTACTTC.

This clone appeared a few times. The gene calls are TRBV9 and TRBJ2-3; D is undetermined. Trimming removed 4 bases from V and 4 bases from J, with 7 bases in between. Germline V gene data show CDR1 as SGDLS and CDR2 as YYNGEE. The CDR3 runs 12 residues. The CDR3 DNA sequence: TGTGCCAGCAGCCCGCTAGCAGATACGCAGTATTTT. It yields the protein CASSPLADTQYF.

This chain links TRBV6-5 with TRBJ2-5; TRBD2 aligns across 14 bases. The CDR3 loop spans 15 amino acids. Per germline, CDR1 MNHEY and CDR2 SVGAGI. V shed 6 bases, J shed 9 bases, and the junction held 9 bases outside the gene matches. The CDR3, as DNA: TGTGCCAGCAGGTGGACTAGCGGGGGGTCCGAGGCCCAGTACTTC. Protein: CASRWTSGGSEAQYF.

The CDR3 DNA reads as TGTGCCAGCAGGCCGGGGACTACACAAGAGACCCAGTACTTC. This translates into CASRPGTTQETQYF. V is TRBV6-1 and J is TRBJ2-5, with 7 nucleotides matching TRBD2. CDR1 is MNHNS, CDR2 SASEGT, per germline. This CDR3 comprises 14 residues. After removal of 6 bases from V and 2 bases from J, the junction contained 6 bases not matched to a gene.

The chain employs TRBV11-2 and TRBJ2-7, with TRBD1 as a possible D gene (6 bases). The V end was cut by 7 bases, the J end by 7 bases, with 26 bases between. This CDR3 spans 16 amino acids. The germline CDR1 and CDR2 sequences are SGHAT and FQNNGV. The CDR3 protein is CASTLRAGGDAVEQYF. CDR3 nucleotide sequence: TGTGCCAGCACCCTTAGAGCTGGGGGCGATGCAGTGGAGCAGTACTTC.

The chain has TRBV4-1 and TRBJ2-1; 10 bases are a match to TRBD2. V lost 3 bases, J lost 2 bases, and 4 bases stayed unmatched. Germline V CDR1 and CDR2: MGHRA, YSYEKL. This CDR3 is 16 amino acids long. In DNA form, the CDR3 reads TGCGCCAGCAGCCACCTACTAGCGGGGCCCTACAATGAGCAGTTCTTC. This codes for CASSHLLAGPYNEQFF.

This clone was seen a single time. The gene calls are TRBV6-1 and TRBJ2-1, with TRBD1 matching over 8 bases. After removal of 3 bases from V and 12 bases from J, the junction contained 7 bases not matched to a gene. Germline CDR1 is MNHNS and CDR2 is SASEGT. The CDR3 has 13 amino acids. CDR3 protein: CASSESTGTGQFF. The CDR3 coding sequence is TGTGCCAGCAGTGAGTCAACCGGGACAGGGCAGTTCTTC.

Points on this clone: Other DNA sequences in the same sample also yield this CDR3. This chain joins TRBV30 and TRBJ2-1; D may correspond to TRBD1 or TRBD2 (6 bases each). Germline V gene lookup returns CDR1 GTSNPN and CDR2 SVGIG (reference sequence). V was shortened by 1 base and J by 3 bases, with 10 bases between the two germline ends. The CDR3 sequence is 14 residues long. The chain's CDR3 is CAWSAGGGYNEQFF. The CDR3 DNA follows: TGTGCCTGGAGTGCCGGAGGGGGCTACAATGAGCAGTTCTTC.

The chain has TRBV13 and TRBJ1-1; the D is unclear. V was trimmed by 5 bases and J by 0 bases, leaving 13 bases between them. Germline CDR1 and CDR2: PRHDT and FYEKMQ (reference sequence). CDR3 size: 15 residues. CDR3 in DNA: TGTGCCAGCAGCCCCTGGGGAGGCATGAACACTGAAGCTTTCTTT. As protein: CASSPWGGMNTEAFF. Using reference TRBV13 and TRBJ1-1 for the parts outside the CDR3, the full variable domain is AAGVIQSPRHLIKEKRETATLKCYPIPRHDTVYWYQQGPGQDPQFLISFYEKMQSDKGSIPDRFSAQQFSDYHSELNMSSLELGDSALYFCASSPWGGMNTEAFFGQGTRLTVV.